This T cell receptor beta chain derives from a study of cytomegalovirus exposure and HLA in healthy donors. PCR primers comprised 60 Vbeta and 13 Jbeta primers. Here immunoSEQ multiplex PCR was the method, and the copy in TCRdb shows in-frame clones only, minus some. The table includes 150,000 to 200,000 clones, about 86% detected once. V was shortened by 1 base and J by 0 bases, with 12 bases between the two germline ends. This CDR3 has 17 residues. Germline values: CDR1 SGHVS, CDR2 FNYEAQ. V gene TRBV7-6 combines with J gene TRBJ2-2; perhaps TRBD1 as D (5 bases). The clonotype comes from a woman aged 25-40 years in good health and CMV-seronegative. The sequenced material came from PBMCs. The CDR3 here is CASSLVPSGSNTGELFF. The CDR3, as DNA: TGTGCCAGCAGCTTAGTCCCGTCAGGGTCGAACACCGGGGAGCTGTTTTTT. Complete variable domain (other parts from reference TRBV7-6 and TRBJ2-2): GAGVSQSPRYKVTKRGQDVALRCDPISGHVSLYWYRQALGQGPEFLTYFNYEAQQDKSGLPNDRFSAERPEGSISTLTIQRTEQRDSAMYRCASSLVPSGSNTGELFFGEGSRLTVL.